This T cell receptor (beta chain) was found in a study of T cells in Graves' hyperthyroidism and ophthalmopathy. This clonotype was picked up many times. RNA transcripts were the template for amplifying TCR beta CDR3 regions. The HTBI set primed first-round TCR CDR3 RT-PCR. TCRdb re-derived calls from the multiplex PCR reads in MiXCR, one entry per CDR3 protein. The sample lists around 600,000 distinct CDR3 sequences; around a sixth were seen once. The CDR3 has 14 amino acids. Trimming removed 1 base from V and 2 bases from J; junction bases left unmatched: 2. In germline, CDR1 is DFQATT, CDR2 SNEGSKA (reference sequence).

The receptor's source is a woman in her twenties or thirties with Graves' hyperthyroidism. The chain recombines TRBV20-1 with TRBJ1-5; the match to TRBD1 covers 7 bases. What was sequenced was blood. CDR3 in amino acids: CSARGQGGNQPQHF. In nucleotides, the CDR3 is TGCAGTGCTAGAGGACAGGGTGGCAATCAGCCCCAGCATTTT.